Each of the 30 T cell receptor beta chains below was sequenced from the same sample in a study of T-cell reconstitution after alpha-beta-depleted transplantation in children. Preparing the TCRbeta library involved the use of unique molecular identifiers. MiXCR, applied by TCRdb to the PCR reads, yields one record per CDR3 protein. The sample consists of about 980,000 distinct CDR3 sequences, about 26% of them appearing once. The sample here was PBMCs, mostly from graft donor cells, taken 360 days after TCRalphabeta/CD19-depleted stem cell transplant. The receptors were sampled from a boy under two years old who had a stem cell transplant for SCID, so the T cells may come from the graft donor.

The chain uses TRBV11-3 and TRBJ2-7; no clear D. CDR1 and CDR2 (germline): SGHNT, YENEEA. The CDR3 has 13 residues. Between the trimmed V and J ends, which lost 1 base and 3 bases, there was a span of 7 bases. This CDR3 is CASSLGVHYEQYF. The CDR3 bases are TGTGCCAGCAGCTTAGGGGTGCACTACGAGCAGTACTTC. The complete variable domain, with remaining parts taken from reference TRBV11-3 and TRBJ2-7, reads EAGVVQSPRYKIIEKKQPVAFWCNPISGHNTLYWYLQNLGQGPELLIRYENEEAVDDSQLPKDRFSAERLKGVDSTLKIQPAELGDSAVYLCASSLGVHYEQYFGPGTRLTVT.

At least ten counts were recorded for this clonotype. The J gene is TRBJ2-3, the V gene TRBV10-3, with 11 bases matching TRBD2. This CDR3 spans 19 amino acids. Losses at the gene ends were 5 bases for V and 0 bases for J; bases not matched to a gene: 13. From germline, CDR1 is ENHRY and CDR2 SYGVKD. CDR3 in DNA: TGTGCCATCAGTTGGAACCTAGCGGGGGGCAGCCTTAGCACAGATACGCAGTATTTT. Protein: CAISWNLAGGSLSTDTQYF.

The chain employs TRBV5-1 and TRBJ2-1, with 11 nucleotides matching TRBD2. J gave up 0 bases and V 1 base, and 12 bases lay outside the gene matches. The germline CDR1 and CDR2 sequences are SGHRS and YFSETQ. The CDR3 is made up of 20 amino acids. CDR3 in amino acids: CASSLSQLAGDRSSYNEQFF. Here the CDR3 DNA reads TGCGCCAGCAGCTTGAGCCAACTAGCGGGGGACCGTAGCTCCTACAATGAGCAGTTCTTC.

The rearrangement links TRBV20-1 to TRBJ2-5, with 7 nucleotides matching TRBD2. After removal of 3 bases from V and 3 bases from J, the junction contained 10 bases not matched to a gene. Looked up from germline, CDR1 is DFQATT and CDR2 is SNEGSKA (reference sequence). The CDR3 has 15 residues. CDR3 sequence reads: CSASLGGETKETQYF. CDR3 DNA: TGCAGTGCTAGTTTGGGAGGGGAGACCAAAGAGACCCAGTACTTC.

CDR3 sequence: CASSGTGTGKNNEQFF. The DNA of the CDR3 is TGTGCCAGCAGCGGGACCGGGACAGGGAAGAACAATGAGCAGTTCTTC. The chain joins TRBV7-9 to TRBJ2-1, with 9 bases fitting TRBD1. The ends lost 5 bases at V and 5 bases at J; junction bases unmatched: 10. Germline loops: CDR1 SEHNR, CDR2 FQNEAQ (reference sequence). The CDR3 consists of 16 residues.

In this sample, this clonotype turned up a few times. V is TRBV28 and J is TRBJ2-7; 8 bases line up with TRBD1. The CDR3 has 15 amino acids. J gave up 3 bases and V 4 bases, and 8 bases lay outside the gene matches. Looked up from germline, CDR1 is MDHEN and CDR2 is SYDVKM. CDR3 loop: CASSSTGEWNYEQYF. In DNA form, the CDR3 reads TGTGCCAGCAGTTCGACAGGGGAGTGGAACTACGAGCAGTACTTC.

The DNA of the CDR3 is TGTGCCAGCAGCGTAACGGGGGGGCCTATGAGCAATGAGCAGTTCTTC. This translates into CASSVTGGPMSNEQFF. The V call is TRBV9, the J call TRBJ2-1; 8 nucleotides line up with TRBD2. V shed 1 base and J 6 bases; nucleotides not matched to a gene: 9. This CDR3 is 16 amino acids long. Germline V gives CDR1 SGDLS, CDR2 YYNGEE.

This clonotype has a handful of counts. CDR3 DNA sequence: TGCAGTGCTGCCCGGGACTCTGGAAACATTCAGTACTTC. The encoded protein is CSAARDSGNIQYF. The chain recombines TRBV20-1 with TRBJ2-4; TRBD2 is a possible D gene (6 bases). Trimming cost V 5 bases and J 6 bases, with 14 bases left between them. The CDR3 sequence is 13 residues long. Per the germline V gene, CDR1 is DFQATT and CDR2 is SNEGSKA (reference sequence).

This clonotype was counted only a few times. The genes are TRBV29-1 and TRBJ2-7; D gene unclear. Germline CDR1 reads SQVTM; CDR2 reads ANQGSEA. V lost 7 bases and J lost 6, with 13 bases in between. The CDR3 has 11 amino acids. The CDR3 here is CSGTWVGEQYF. CDR3 sequence (DNA): TGCAGCGGTACGTGGGTGGGCGAGCAGTACTTC.

The sample holds one count of this clonotype. The chain carries TRBV5-1 and TRBJ2-7; D remains unclear. The germline V gene has CDR1 SGHRS and CDR2 YFSETQ. V lost 0 bases and J lost 3, with 10 bases in between. This CDR3 spans 14 amino acids. The CDR3, as DNA: TGCGCCAGCAGCTTGGACACCGTTGGCTACGAGCAGTACTTC. As protein: CASSLDTVGYEQYF.

This clonotype showed up just a few times. The chain combines TRBV6-1 with TRBJ1-1, with D maybe TRBD1 (5 bases). V shed 6 bases and J shed 2 bases, with 16 bases lying between them. This CDR3 is 15 amino acids long. The V gene's germline CDR1 is MNHNS and CDR2 SASEGT. The CDR3 region is CASSQRQNSNTEAFF. The CDR3 DNA reads as TGTGCCAGCAGCCAGCGACAGAACAGTAACACTGAAGCTTTCTTT.

This clonotype was counted at least ten times. The chain joins TRBV5-6 to TRBJ1-1, with D perhaps TRBD1 (5 bases). Germline CDR1 is SGHDT and CDR2 is YYEEEE. This CDR3 comprises 15 residues. V lost 4 bases and J 10 bases, leaving 23 bases between the germline ends. CDR3 sequence: CASSPGNGGRFGAFF. In nucleotides, the CDR3 is TGTGCCAGCAGCCCGGGAAATGGGGGAAGGTTTGGAGCTTTCTTT. Full variable domain (remainder filled in from reference TRBV5-6 and TRBJ1-1): DAGVTQSPTHLIKTRGQQVTLRCSPKSGHDTVSWYQQALGQGPQFIFQYYEEEERQRGNFPDRFSGHQFPNYSSELNVNALLLGDSALYLCASSPGNGGRFGAFFGQGTRLTVV.

This clonotype was detected a few times. The rearrangement joins TRBV28 to TRBJ1-2; TRBD1 matches 8 bases. CDR1 and CDR2 (germline): MDHEN, SYDVKM. CDR3 length equals 13 residues. V was clipped by 6 bases and J by 8 bases; unmatched bases: 8. CDR3: CASRPDRVGGYTF. For the CDR3, the DNA is TGTGCCAGCAGACCGGACAGGGTGGGGGGCTACACCTTC.

This clonotype was seen more than once but under ten times. This chain links TRBV7-9 with TRBJ2-3, with 11 bases identical to TRBD1. Germline trimming cut 8 bases from V and 4 bases from J; bases unmatched to any gene: 5. CDR3 size: 14 residues. Looked up from germline, CDR1 is SEHNR and CDR2 is FQNEAQ (reference sequence). The CDR3 DNA follows: TGTGCCAGCGTCGGACAGGGGGCCCCAGATACGCAGTATTTT. This translates into CASVGQGAPDTQYF.

The V and J genes are TRBV18 and TRBJ1-1; 8 bases agree with TRBD1. This CDR3 is built from 13 residues. Germline CDR1 and CDR2: KGHSH and LQKENI. V trimming: 11 bases; J trimming: 5 bases; junction bases outside the gene matches: 10. The CDR3 reads CAGRQGIGTEAFF. As DNA, the CDR3 is TGTGCCGGTCGACAGGGGATCGGGACTGAAGCTTTCTTT.

This clonotype has more than one count but fewer than ten. The chain employs TRBV6-5 and TRBJ2-7; 9 nucleotides line up with TRBD2. This CDR3 is 15 amino acids long. Germline CDR1 reads MNHEY; CDR2 reads SVGAGI. J was trimmed by 5 bases and V by 0 bases; bases with no gene match: 5. CDR3 DNA: TGTGCCAGCAGTTACTCGCGCGGGGGGGCAAACGAGCAGTACTTC. This sequence encodes CASSYSRGGANEQYF.

The chain uses TRBV18 and TRBJ2-3, with D possibly matching TRBD1 (5 bases). Germline V CDR1 and CDR2: KGHSH, LQKENI. V was cut by 3 bases and J by 1 base, with 11 bases left in between. The CDR3 is 15 amino acids. CDR3 protein: CASSPSTDGTDTQYF. For the CDR3, the DNA is TGTGCCAGCTCACCGTCGACAGATGGCACAGATACGCAGTATTTT. The whole variable domain, remainder taken from reference TRBV18 and TRBJ2-3, is NAGVMQNPRHLVRRRGQEARLRCSPMKGHSHVYWYRQLPEEGLKFMVYLQKENIIDESGMPKERFSAEFPKEGPSILRIQQVVRGDSAAYFCASSPSTDGTDTQYFGPGTRLTVL.

This clonotype was counted a few times. This chain links TRBV28 with TRBJ2-3; D unclear. Germline CDR1 MDHEN, CDR2 SYDVKM. The CDR3 runs to 12 residues. V gave up 6 bases and J gave up 4 bases, with 8 bases separating them. DNA for the CDR3: TGTGCCAGCAGGGCCTACCCAGATACGCAGTATTTT. Protein product: CASRAYPDTQYF.

This sequence joins TRBV5-5 and TRBJ1-1; D uncertain. The germline V gene encodes CDR1 SGHKS and CDR2 YYEKEE (reference sequence). The V end was cut by 1 base, the J end by 5 bases, with 12 bases between. The CDR3 spans 14 residues. The CDR3 region is CASSLSARETEAFF. The DNA of the CDR3 is TGTGCCAGCAGCTTGAGTGCTCGGGAGACTGAAGCTTTCTTT.

The chain recombines TRBV7-2 with TRBJ2-3; D perhaps matches TRBD2 (6 bases). Trimming removed 0 bases from V and 9 bases from J, with 13 bases in between. Per germline, CDR1 SGHTA and CDR2 FQGNSA. The CDR3 has 14 amino acids. The CDR3 DNA sequence: TGTGCCAGCAGCTTAGCGCTCCCCGGAGGGACGCAGTATTTT. Its translation is CASSLALPGGTQYF.

A few counts support this clonotype. The V call is TRBV9, the J call TRBJ2-3, with D perhaps TRBD1 (6 bases). Trimming pared 4 bases from V and 3 bases from J, leaving 24 bases between. CDR1 is SGDLS, CDR2 YYNGEE, per germline. The CDR3 consists of 18 residues. CDR3 amino acids: CASSPTPTQGMNTDTQYF. The CDR3 DNA reads as TGTGCCAGCAGCCCCACACCGACCCAGGGGATGAATACAGATACGCAGTATTTT.

This clonotype was seen a handful of times. The chain is built from TRBV18 and TRBJ2-3, with TRBD1 as a possible D gene (6 bases). V shed 6 bases and J shed 1 base, with 20 bases lying between them. The CDR3 is 17 amino acids. Germline values: CDR1 KGHSH, CDR2 LQKENI. The DNA for the CDR3 is TGTGCCAGCTCGCCTCTAACAGGGACGGAGGGCACAGATACGCAGTATTTT. Protein: CASSPLTGTEGTDTQYF.

CDR3 nucleotides: TGTGCCAGCAGCTTAGACGGGCGGGGGGGCAATGAGCAGTTCTTC. Translating gives CASSLDGRGGNEQFF. The chain employs TRBV7-2 and TRBJ2-1; 9 bases match TRBD2. The CDR3 has 15 amino acids. V dropped 1 base and J dropped 6; count of bases not matched to a gene: 4. The germline V gene encodes CDR1 SGHTA and CDR2 FQGNSA.

A few counts support this clonotype. V gene TRBV7-2 combines with J gene TRBJ1-1; D ambiguous. Trimming removed 3 bases at V and 3 bases at J, with 8 bases between. The CDR3 runs to 13 residues. CDR1 is SGHTA, CDR2 FQGNSA, per germline. DNA of the CDR3: TGTGCCAGCAGCTTTTTGCGCGACACTGAAGCTTTCTTT. Its translation is CASSFLRDTEAFF.

The V and J genes are TRBV5-1 and TRBJ1-3; maybe TRBD1 (6 bases). Trimming took off 0 bases at V and 0 bases at J, with 10 bases between the two ends. Germline loops: CDR1 SGHRS, CDR2 YFSETQ. This CDR3 is built from 16 residues. CDR3 residues: CASSLVTGYSGNTIYF. The CDR3 DNA sequence: TGCGCCAGCAGCTTGGTGACAGGATACTCTGGAAACACCATATATTTT.

This chain uses TRBV4-2 with TRBJ1-1, with D maybe TRBD1 (6 bases). Germline CDR1 LGHNA, CDR2 YNFKEQ. Between the trimmed V and J ends, which lost 1 base and 7 bases, there was a span of 28 bases. This CDR3 is 19 amino acids long. The CDR3 nucleotides are TGTGCCAGCAGCCAAGGGGGGGGCTTTCCATCCCCTAGAATCGGTGAAGCTTTCTTT. Translated: CASSQGGGFPSPRIGEAFF.

The sample holds a few counts of this clonotype. V usage is TRBV4-1 and J usage is TRBJ2-3; TRBD2 matches at 9 bases. Germline V gene data show CDR1 as MGHRA and CDR2 as YSYEKL. The CDR3 is 15 amino acids. Trimming removed 2 bases from V and 5 bases from J; junction bases left unmatched: 5. The CDR3, as DNA: TGCGCCAGCAGCCAACTTGGACTAGCGAAAGATACGCAGTATTTT. This gives the protein CASSQLGLAKDTQYF.

The V and J genes are TRBV5-1 and TRBJ1-4; D gene ambiguous. The germline V gene encodes CDR1 SGHRS and CDR2 YFSETQ. The V end was cut by 0 bases, the J end by 0 bases, with 9 bases between. The CDR3 length is 16 residues. As DNA, the CDR3 is TGCGCCAGCAGCTTGGTCTCCCCTACAACTAATGAAAAACTGTTTTTT. It translates to CASSLVSPTTNEKLFF.

The chain carries TRBV20-1 and TRBJ2-7; 7 bases fit TRBD1. The CDR3 is 15 amino acids. The germline CDR1 and CDR2 sequences are DFQATT and SNEGSKA (reference sequence). The ends lost 0 bases at V and 2 bases at J; junction bases unmatched: 7. The CDR3 loop reads CSARDLLGQTYEQYF. The CDR3 DNA is TGCAGTGCTAGAGATCTTTTGGGACAGACCTACGAGCAGTACTTC.

CDR3 nucleotide sequence: TGTGCCAGCAAAGAGAGAGGGGTCAACACCGGGGAGCTGTTTTTT. This sequence encodes CASKERGVNTGELFF. The chain joins TRBV2 to TRBJ2-2; D tentatively fits TRBD1 or TRBD2 (5 bases each). The CDR3 sequence is 15 residues long. V was clipped by 7 bases and J by 2 bases, with 14 bases between them. Germline values: CDR1 SNHLY, CDR2 FYNNEI.